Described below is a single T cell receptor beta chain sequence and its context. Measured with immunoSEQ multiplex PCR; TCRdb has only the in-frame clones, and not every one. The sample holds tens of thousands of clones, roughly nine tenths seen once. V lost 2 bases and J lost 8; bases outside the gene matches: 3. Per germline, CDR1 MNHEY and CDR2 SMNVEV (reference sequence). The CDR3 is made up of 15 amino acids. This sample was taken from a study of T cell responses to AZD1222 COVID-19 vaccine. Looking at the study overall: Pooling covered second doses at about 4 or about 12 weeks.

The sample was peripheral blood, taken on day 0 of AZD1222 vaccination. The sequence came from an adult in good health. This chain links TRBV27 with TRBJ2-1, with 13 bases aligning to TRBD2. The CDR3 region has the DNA TGTGCCAGCAGTTTAACTAGCGGGAGGGCCTATGAGCAGTTCTTC. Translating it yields CASSLTSGRAYEQFF.